Listed here are 8 T cell receptor beta chains from one sample, sequenced in a study of shared clonotypes between healthy human individuals. Naive CD8 isolation took CD45RO-negative cells positively selected for CCR7 and excluded terminally differentiated effector memory CD45RA+ cells. Here immunoSEQ multiplex PCR was the method, and the copy in TCRdb shows in-frame clones only, minus some. The sample carries about 1.9 million clones, 93% recorded once. The sample was naive CD8+ T cells from PBMCs. The origin of the receptors is a man younger than 35 in good health. Some clones in this sample may be carry-over from other donors' samples.

For the CDR3, the DNA is TGCGCCAGCAGCGAACAGGGGACTAGCGGGAGTCGCGATGAGCAGTTCTTC. It translates to CASSEQGTSGSRDEQFF. The rearrangement links TRBV5-1 to TRBJ2-1, with 14 bases matching TRBD2. After removal of 4 bases from V and 8 bases from J, the junction contained 11 bases not matched to a gene. The germline V gene has CDR1 SGHRS and CDR2 YFSETQ. This CDR3 contains 17 residues.

The J gene is TRBJ2-4, the V gene TRBV28; 8 bases align to TRBD1. Germline CDR1 MDHEN, CDR2 SYDVKM. CDR3 length: 19 amino acids. V gave up 3 bases and J gave up 0 bases; unmatched junction bases: 13. CDR3 sequence: CASSLAPLGQGLAKNIQYF. The CDR3 DNA sequence: TGTGCCAGCAGTTTGGCGCCGCTCGGACAGGGCCTAGCCAAAAACATTCAGTACTTC.

The chain joins TRBV13 to TRBJ2-3, with 7 positions matching TRBD2. The CDR3 length is 16 residues. With 5 bases clipped from V and 0 bases from J, the junction kept 8 bases outside the gene matches. The germline CDR1 and CDR2 sequences are PRHDT and FYEKMQ (reference sequence). The CDR3 nucleotides read TGTGCCAGCAGCCAAAAGGCGGGGGAAAGCACAGATACGCAGTATTTT. This codes for CASSQKAGESTDTQYF.

The gene calls are TRBV6-6 and TRBJ1-5; D may be TRBD1 (6 bases). The germline V and J ends were trimmed by 0 bases and 5 bases, with 8 bases remaining between them. Germline V gene data show CDR1 as MNHNY and CDR2 as SVGAGI (reference sequence). The CDR3 has 14 residues. This CDR3 is CASSYSEGDQPQHF. DNA of the CDR3: TGTGCCAGCAGTTACTCCGAGGGGGATCAGCCCCAGCATTTT.

This clone has just a few counts. The J gene is TRBJ2-7, the V gene TRBV28; TRBD1 matches 7 bases. CDR3 size: 13 residues. With V trimmed by 5 bases and J by 3 bases, 4 bases remained unmatched. Germline lookup yields CDR1 MDHEN and CDR2 SYDVKM. The CDR3: CASSDRAYYEQYF. CDR3 DNA: TGTGCCAGCAGTGACAGGGCCTACTACGAGCAGTACTTC.

The chain couples TRBV11-2 to TRBJ2-3; 8 bases line up with TRBD2. The CDR3 covers 18 residues. Germline V gene sequence: CDR1 SGHAT, CDR2 FQNNGV. Unmatched junction bases numbered 10, after V lost 2 bases and J lost 0 bases. The chain's CDR3 is CASSLRSGSGGSTDTQYF. CDR3 nucleotide sequence: TGTGCCAGCAGCTTACGGAGCGGGAGTGGGGGAAGCACAGATACGCAGTATTTT. Supplemented by reference TRBV11-2 and TRBJ2-3, the full variable domain reads EAGVAQSPRYKIIEKRQSVAFWCNPISGHATLYWYQQILGQGPKLLIQFQNNGVVDDSQLPKDRFSAERLKGVDSTLKIQPAKLEDSAVYLCASSLRSGSGGSTDTQYFGPGTRLTVL.

This chain uses TRBV19 with TRBJ2-7; TRBD2 might be the D (6 bases). Trimming took 7 bases from V and 5 from J, leaving 18 bases between them. CDR3 length: 14 residues. Germline CDR1 and CDR2: LNHDA and SQIVND (reference sequence). The CDR3 reads CASTAGSRYDEQYF. Here the CDR3 DNA reads TGTGCCAGTACCGCGGGGAGCCGTTATGACGAGCAGTACTTC. Full variable domain (rest looked up from reference TRBV19 and TRBJ2-7): DGGITQSPKYLFRKEGQNVTLSCEQNLNHDAMYWYRQDPGQGLRLIYYSQIVNDFQKGDIAEGYSVSREKKESFPLTVTSAQKNPTAFYLCASTAGSRYDEQYFGPGTRLTVT.

The genes are TRBV7-8 and TRBJ1-1; D is undetermined. The V gene's germline CDR1 is SGHVS and CDR2 FQNEAQ. The V gene lost 0 bases and the J gene lost 1 base, with 9 bases spanning the gap. The length of the CDR3 is 15 residues. DNA of the CDR3: TGTGCCAGCAGCTTAGCCGCGCGACAGAACACTGAAGCTTTCTTT. The encoded protein is CASSLAARQNTEAFF.